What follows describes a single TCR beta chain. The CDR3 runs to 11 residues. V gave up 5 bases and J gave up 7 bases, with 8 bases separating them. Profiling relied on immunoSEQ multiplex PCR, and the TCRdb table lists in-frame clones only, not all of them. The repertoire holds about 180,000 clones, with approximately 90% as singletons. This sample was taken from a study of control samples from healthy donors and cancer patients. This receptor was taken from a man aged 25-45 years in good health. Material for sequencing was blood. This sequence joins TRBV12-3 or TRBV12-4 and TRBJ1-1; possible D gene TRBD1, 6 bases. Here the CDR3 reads CASSTGYEAFF. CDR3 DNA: TGTGCCAGCAGTACAGGGTATGAAGCTTTCTTT.